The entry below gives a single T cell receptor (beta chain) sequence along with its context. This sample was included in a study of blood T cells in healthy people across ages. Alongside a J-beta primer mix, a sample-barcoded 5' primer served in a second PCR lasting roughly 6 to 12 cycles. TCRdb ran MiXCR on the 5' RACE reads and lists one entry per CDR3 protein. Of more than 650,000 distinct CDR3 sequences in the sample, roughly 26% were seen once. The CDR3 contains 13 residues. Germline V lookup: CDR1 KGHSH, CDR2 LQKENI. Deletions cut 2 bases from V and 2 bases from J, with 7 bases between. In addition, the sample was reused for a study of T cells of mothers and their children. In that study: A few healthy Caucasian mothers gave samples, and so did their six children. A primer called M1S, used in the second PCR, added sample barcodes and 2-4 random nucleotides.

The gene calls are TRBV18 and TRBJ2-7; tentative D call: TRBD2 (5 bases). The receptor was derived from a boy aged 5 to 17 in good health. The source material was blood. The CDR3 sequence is CASSPAGPYEQYF. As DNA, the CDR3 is TGTGCCAGCTCACCAGCGGGTCCCTACGAGCAGTACTTC.